Each of the 6 T cell receptor beta chains below was sequenced from the same sample in a study of immune evolution from preneoplasia to lung adenocarcinoma. Repertoires were generated with immunoSEQ multiplex PCR, while TCRdb's copy carries only in-frame clones and drops some. The sample lists 5,900 or so clones, about three quarters seen once, with roughly 8% in the top ten. Sequenced material: FFPE minimally invasive lung adenocarcinoma tissue. Receptors were obtained from a person aged 55 to 79 with lung adenocarcinoma.

The CDR3, as DNA: TGTGCCAGCAGCTTGGCCGGGACAGGGTCAGCTTTCTTT. Translated, it gives CASSLAGTGSAFF. The rearrangement uses TRBV5-6 and TRBJ1-1, with TRBD1 matching 9 bases. The length of the CDR3 is 13 residues. Germline CDR1 SGHDT, CDR2 YYEEEE. The V and J ends lost 0 bases and 10 bases, in that order; junction bases with no gene match: 4.

This clone was seen a few times. The chain couples TRBV10-2 to TRBJ2-1, with D uncertain. V lost 2 bases and J lost 6, with 20 bases in between. The CDR3 consists of 17 residues. Germline lookup yields CDR1 WSHSY and CDR2 SAAADI. CDR3 amino acids: CASSETQPGEVSNEQFF. The CDR3 DNA sequence: TGCGCCAGCAGTGAGACCCAGCCTGGGGAAGTGTCCAATGAGCAGTTCTTC.

Notes on this clone: The sample carries other DNA sequences with the same CDR3. This rearrangement joins TRBV27 to TRBJ1-1; D is possibly TRBD1 (6 bases). The V end was cut by 5 bases, the J end by 3 bases, with 16 bases between. CDR3 length: 15 residues. Germline-derived CDR1 and CDR2 are MNHEY and SMNVEV (reference sequence). The CDR3 bases are TGTGCCAGCAGTCACTCGACGGGGGGCCACACTGAAGCTTTCTTT. Its protein is CASSHSTGGHTEAFF.

J is TRBJ2-3 and V is TRBV4-1, with D unresolved. V gave up 0 bases and J gave up 0 bases, with 10 bases separating them. CDR3 length: 16 residues. The V gene's germline CDR1 is MGHRA and CDR2 YSYEKL. The CDR3 here is CASSQDRFSSTDTQYF. The DNA for the CDR3 is TGCGCCAGCAGCCAAGATCGGTTCTCTAGCACAGATACGCAGTATTTT.

The J gene is TRBJ2-7, the V gene TRBV19; 7 positions agree with TRBD2. Germline-derived CDR1 and CDR2 are LNHDA and SQIVND (reference sequence). The V and J ends lost 8 bases and 4 bases, in that order; junction bases with no gene match: 17. CDR3 length: 16 residues. CDR3 DNA sequence: TGTGCCAGTTCCAACCTAGGGGAGGGCAGGTCGTACGAGCAGTACTTC. Amino acid sequence: CASSNLGEGRSYEQYF.

The V gene is TRBV6-1, the J gene TRBJ1-4; 8 bases align to TRBD1. Trimming removed 10 bases from V and 5 bases from J; junction bases left unmatched: 12. This CDR3 spans 15 amino acids. CDR1 and CDR2 (germline): MNHNS, SASEGT. The CDR3, as DNA: TGTGCCATCTCAGGGGGCGGAGGTTACAATGAAAAACTGTTTTTT. Translating it yields CAISGGGGYNEKLFF.